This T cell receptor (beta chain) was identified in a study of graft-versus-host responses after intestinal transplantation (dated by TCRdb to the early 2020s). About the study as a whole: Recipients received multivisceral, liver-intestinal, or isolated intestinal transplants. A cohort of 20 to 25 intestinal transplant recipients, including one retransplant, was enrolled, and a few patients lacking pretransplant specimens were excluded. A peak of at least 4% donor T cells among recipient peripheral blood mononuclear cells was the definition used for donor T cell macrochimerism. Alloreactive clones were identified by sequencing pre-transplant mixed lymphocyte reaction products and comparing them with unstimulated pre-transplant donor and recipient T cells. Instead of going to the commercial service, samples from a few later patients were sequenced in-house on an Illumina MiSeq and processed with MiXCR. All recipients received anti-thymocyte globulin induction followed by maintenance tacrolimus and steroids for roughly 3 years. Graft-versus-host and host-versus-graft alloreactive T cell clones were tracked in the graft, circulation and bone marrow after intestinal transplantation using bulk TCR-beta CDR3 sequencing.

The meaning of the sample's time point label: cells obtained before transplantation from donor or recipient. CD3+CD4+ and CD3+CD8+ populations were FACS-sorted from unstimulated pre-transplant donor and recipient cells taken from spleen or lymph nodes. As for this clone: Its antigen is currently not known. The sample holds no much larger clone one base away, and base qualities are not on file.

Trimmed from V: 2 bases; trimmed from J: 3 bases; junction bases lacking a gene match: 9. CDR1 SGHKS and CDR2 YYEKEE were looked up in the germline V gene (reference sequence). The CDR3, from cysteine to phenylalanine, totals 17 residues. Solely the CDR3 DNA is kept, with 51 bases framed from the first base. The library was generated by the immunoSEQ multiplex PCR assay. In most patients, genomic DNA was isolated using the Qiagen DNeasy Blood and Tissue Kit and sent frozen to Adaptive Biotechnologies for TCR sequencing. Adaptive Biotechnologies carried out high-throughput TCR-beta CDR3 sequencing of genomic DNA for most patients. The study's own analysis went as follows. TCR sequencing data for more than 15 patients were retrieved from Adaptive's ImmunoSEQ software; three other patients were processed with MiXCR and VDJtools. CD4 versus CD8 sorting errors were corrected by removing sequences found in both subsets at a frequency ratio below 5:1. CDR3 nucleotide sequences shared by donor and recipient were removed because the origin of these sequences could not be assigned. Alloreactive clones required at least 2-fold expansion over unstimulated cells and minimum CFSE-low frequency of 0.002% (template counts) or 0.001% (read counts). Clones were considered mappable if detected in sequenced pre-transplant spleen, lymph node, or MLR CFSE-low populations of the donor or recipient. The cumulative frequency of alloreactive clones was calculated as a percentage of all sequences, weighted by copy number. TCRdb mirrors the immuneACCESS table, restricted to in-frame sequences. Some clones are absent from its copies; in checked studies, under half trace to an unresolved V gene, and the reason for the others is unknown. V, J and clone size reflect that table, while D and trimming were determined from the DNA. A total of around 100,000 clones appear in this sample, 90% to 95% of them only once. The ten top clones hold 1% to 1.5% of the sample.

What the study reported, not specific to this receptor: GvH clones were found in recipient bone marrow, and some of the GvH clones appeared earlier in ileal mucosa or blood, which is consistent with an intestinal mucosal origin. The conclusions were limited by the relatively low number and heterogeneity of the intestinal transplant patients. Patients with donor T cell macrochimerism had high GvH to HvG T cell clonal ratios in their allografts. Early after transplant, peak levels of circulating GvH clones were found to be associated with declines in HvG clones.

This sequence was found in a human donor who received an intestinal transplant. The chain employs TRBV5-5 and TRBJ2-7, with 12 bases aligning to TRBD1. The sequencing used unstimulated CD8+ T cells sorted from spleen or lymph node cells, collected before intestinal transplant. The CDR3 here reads CASSFRDRGPLFYEQYF. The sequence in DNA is TGTGCCAGCAGCTTCCGGGACAGGGGGCCTCTCTTCTACGAGCAGTACTTC.